The 16 T cell receptor beta chains below were found in one sample sequenced in a study of beta chain features in type 1 diabetes. The study reverse transcribed the entire isolated RNA, so it sequenced expressed TCRB transcripts. Sequencing used immunoSEQ multiplex PCR; TCRdb keeps in-frame clones, though not all of them. The sample records 900,000 or so clones, 15% to 20% being singletons. Input material: naive CD4+ T cells from blood. These receptors came from a woman in her late teens or twenties in good health.

This chain connects TRBV27 to TRBJ2-7, with D tentatively TRBD2 (6 bases). This CDR3 is built from 15 residues. Trimming left V 5 bases short and J 6 bases short, with 20 bases between. Germline CDR1 is MNHEY and CDR2 is SMNVEV (reference sequence). Here the CDR3 DNA reads TGTGCCAGCAGTCCCACCGGGACTTCAGTCGGCGAGCAGTACTTC. This sequence encodes CASSPTGTSVGEQYF.

This clone was counted a few times. The J gene is TRBJ2-5, the V gene TRBV2, with 14 bases aligning to TRBD2. Germline V gives CDR1 SNHLY, CDR2 FYNNEI. The CDR3 length is 15 residues. The V segment lost 9 bases and the J segment 5 bases; nucleotides outside the gene matches: 8. This CDR3 is CASNEGTSGSETQYF. The CDR3 DNA sequence: TGTGCCAGTAACGAAGGGACTAGCGGGAGTGAGACCCAGTACTTC.

The chain is built from TRBV11-2 and TRBJ2-1; the D gene is possibly TRBD1 (6 bases). The germline V and J ends were trimmed by 3 bases and 9 bases, with 15 bases remaining between them. Germline V lookup: CDR1 SGHAT, CDR2 FQNNGV. The CDR3 is 14 residues long. For the CDR3, the DNA is TGTGCCAGCAGCTTGAATACAGGGTTCGGTGAGCAGTTCTTC. Its protein is CASSLNTGFGEQFF.

The chain has TRBV28 and TRBJ2-7; TRBD2 might be the D (6 bases). CDR3 length: 15 amino acids. The germline V gene has CDR1 MDHEN and CDR2 SYDVKM. Trimming stripped 4 bases from V and 2 bases from J, with 15 bases between. CDR3 region: CASSSYSGPAYEQYF. The CDR3 DNA sequence: TGTGCCAGCAGTTCCTATAGCGGACCCGCCTACGAGCAGTACTTC.

V and J are TRBV18 and TRBJ2-2; no clear D gene. The V gene's germline CDR1 is KGHSH and CDR2 LQKENI. Trimming shortened V by 2 bases and J by 4 bases, and 5 bases separated the two germline ends. The length of the CDR3 is 13 residues. The CDR3 sequence: CASSPSLTGELFF. The CDR3 nucleotides are TGTGCCAGCTCACCATCTCTCACCGGGGAGCTGTTTTTT.

This rearrangement joins TRBV10-2 to TRBJ1-2; D ambiguous. Trimming took 10 bases from V and 4 from J, leaving 16 bases between them. CDR3 length: 13 amino acids. Germline CDR1 reads WSHSY; CDR2 reads SAAADI. This CDR3 is CATDGGSAYGYTF. CDR3 DNA: TGCGCCACGGACGGAGGATCAGCCTATGGCTACACCTTC.

A few counts support this clone. The CDR3 region is CASSPPGARGNQPQHF. CDR3 nucleotide sequence: TGTGCCAGCTCACCCCCAGGGGCCCGCGGAAATCAGCCCCAGCATTTT. The V and J genes are TRBV18 and TRBJ1-5; TRBD1 is a possible D gene (6 bases). This CDR3 is built from 16 residues. Germline CDR1 reads KGHSH; CDR2 reads LQKENI. The V end was cut by 3 bases, the J end by 4 bases, with 16 bases between.

This chain uses TRBV7-9 with TRBJ2-3; TRBD2 agrees at 7 bases. Per germline, CDR1 SEHNR and CDR2 FQNEAQ (reference sequence). The CDR3 extends over 15 amino acids. The V segment lost 5 bases and the J segment 1 base; nucleotides outside the gene matches: 6. CDR3 coding DNA: TGTGCCAGCAGCCCAAGCGGGATAGGCACAGATACGCAGTATTTT. It is translated as CASSPSGIGTDTQYF.

This clone was detected a few times. The rearrangement links TRBV5-1 to TRBJ2-7; TRBD2 is a possible D gene (6 bases). The germline CDR1 and CDR2 sequences are SGHRS and YFSETQ. The CDR3 length is 14 residues. Trimming shortened V by 1 base and J by 7 bases, and 15 bases separated the two germline ends. As DNA, the CDR3 is TGCGCCAGCAGCTTGTGGCGGCGGGAATCTGAGCAGTACTTC. This gives the protein CASSLWRRESEQYF.

This clone was observed a few times. The V and J genes are TRBV28 and TRBJ2-7; 7 nucleotides match TRBD1. The V gene end was trimmed by 6 bases and the J gene end by 0 bases; junction bases not matched to a gene: 17. Germline-derived CDR1 and CDR2 are MDHEN and SYDVKM. This CDR3 has 18 residues. This chain's CDR3 is CASRRQGRRRLFSYEQYF. CDR3 DNA: TGTGCCAGCAGGCGACAGGGCCGTCGACGACTCTTCTCCTACGAGCAGTACTTC.

CDR3 sequence reads: CASSLWQITGELFF. The CDR3 region has the DNA TGTGCCAGCAGTTTATGGCAGATCACCGGGGAGCTGTTTTTT. The chain combines TRBV28 with TRBJ2-2; no clear D gene. V gave up 0 bases and J gave up 4 bases, with 6 bases separating them. Per the germline V gene, CDR1 is MDHEN and CDR2 is SYDVKM. The CDR3 extends over 14 amino acids.

On this clone: In the same sample, other DNA sequences code for this CDR3. The genes are TRBV7-2 and TRBJ2-7; unclear D gene. The germline V gene encodes CDR1 SGHTA and CDR2 FQGNSA. The CDR3 is 13 amino acids. The V and J ends lost 1 base and 0 bases respectively, with 4 bases between them. The CDR3 loop reads CASSLGNSYEQYF. CDR3 sequence (DNA): TGTGCCAGCAGCTTAGGGAACTCCTACGAGCAGTACTTC.

The V and J genes are TRBV20-1 and TRBJ1-4; 7 bases are a match to TRBD1. Germline loops: CDR1 DFQATT, CDR2 SNEGSKA (reference sequence). Trimming took 6 bases from V and 8 from J; bases not matched to a gene: 3. There are 11 residues in the CDR3. CDR3 in amino acids: CSAQDREKLFF. CDR3 DNA sequence: TGCAGTGCGCAGGACAGGGAAAAACTGTTTTTT.

The chain has TRBV2 and TRBJ1-1; D possibly corresponds to TRBD1 (5 bases). The CDR3 runs 14 residues. Germline V gene sequence: CDR1 SNHLY, CDR2 FYNNEI. Trimming cost V 7 bases and J 5 bases, with 17 bases left between them. CDR3 coding DNA: TGTGCCAGCAATCCCCGGCCAGGGAATACTGAAGCTTTCTTT. The encoded protein is CASNPRPGNTEAFF.

This clone appeared a few times. The rearrangement uses TRBV11-2 and TRBJ2-2; TRBD2 aligns across 7 bases. This CDR3 is built from 16 residues. V shed 6 bases and J 0 bases; nucleotides not matched to a gene: 7. Germline CDR1 reads SGHAT; CDR2 reads FQNNGV. The CDR3 region has the DNA TGTGCCAGCAGTGCAAGGCTAGCGGCGAACACCGGGGAGCTGTTTTTT. Translation gives CASSARLAANTGELFF.

This clone was counted only a few times. This chain's CDR3 is CASSPQGNYGYTF. The DNA of the CDR3 is TGCGCCAGCAGCCCCCAGGGGAACTATGGCTACACCTTC. The V gene is TRBV5-1, the J gene TRBJ1-2, with D maybe TRBD1 (6 bases). Per the germline V gene, CDR1 is SGHRS and CDR2 is YFSETQ. V shed 4 bases and J shed 2 bases, with 9 bases lying between them. The CDR3 extends over 13 amino acids.